The sequence of this T cell receptor (beta chain) was determined in a study of identical twins. This clonotype was picked up many times. Antigen: not known. Per the germline V gene, CDR1 is DFQATT and CDR2 is SNEGSKA (reference sequence). Trimming took 2 bases from V and 6 from J; bases not matched to a gene: 10. This CDR3 region has 16 residues. TCRdb processed the 5' RACE reads anew with MiXCR; each CDR3 protein has one entry. The table has over 500,000 distinct CDR3 sequences, roughly a fifth seen once. Study results and caveats: Fewer insertions characterized abundant cord blood beta clonotypes, whereas memory repertoires showed none. An excess of low generation probability was shown by twin-shared out-of-frame alpha sequences.

Separately, the same data were catalogued under a study of T cells expressing NK-cell markers.

The specimen sequenced was CD4+ T cells sorted from blood. This clonotype was obtained from a woman aged 18-30 years in good health. The chain uses TRBV20-1 and TRBJ1-4; 9 nucleotides match TRBD1. The CDR3 DNA is TGCAGTGCTAGAAAGAGGGACAGGGTCCAGGATGAAAAACTGTTTTTT. It yields the protein CSARKRDRVQDEKLFF.